A single sample gave rise to the 14 T cell receptor beta chains below, sequenced in a study of shared clonotypes between healthy human individuals. Sequencing used immunoSEQ multiplex PCR; TCRdb keeps in-frame clones, though not all of them. The data show approximately 2,000,000 clones, just over 90% seen once. Naive CD8 cells lacked CD45RO and underwent positive selection for CCR7, leaving out terminally differentiated effector memory CD45RA+ cells. The sequenced sample was naive CD8+ T cells from PBMCs. These TCRs come from a man aged 18-30 years in good health. Some clones in this sample may be carry-over from other donors' samples.

The chain is built from TRBV5-1 and TRBJ2-7; TRBD2 aligns across 14 bases. CDR1 and CDR2 (germline): SGHRS, YFSETQ. CDR3 size: 13 residues. After removal of 7 bases from V and 6 bases from J, the junction contained 3 bases not matched to a gene. The CDR3 protein is CASQGLAGVEQYF. Written as DNA, the CDR3 is TGCGCCAGCCAGGGACTAGCGGGAGTCGAGCAGTACTTC.

The rearrangement uses TRBV7-8 and TRBJ2-2; D call uncertain. Deletions cut 2 bases from V and 0 bases from J, with 10 bases between. The CDR3 is made up of 16 amino acids. CDR1 is SGHVS and CDR2 is FQNEAQ in the germline V gene. The CDR3 is CASSLYGRTNTGELFF. DNA for the CDR3: TGTGCCAGCAGCTTATACGGACGCACGAACACCGGGGAGCTGTTTTTT.

The chain carries TRBV29-1 and TRBJ2-3; D is ambiguous. CDR1 SQVTM and CDR2 ANQGSEA come from the germline V gene. Trimming left V 6 bases short and J 3 bases short, with 13 bases between. This CDR3 is 13 amino acids long. The CDR3 DNA reads TGCAGCGTCCCAAAGGGTTCAACAGATACGCAGTATTTT. Translation gives CSVPKGSTDTQYF.

V is TRBV5-1 and J is TRBJ1-4; 10 nucleotides match TRBD1. This CDR3 is 15 amino acids long. The V gene's germline CDR1 is SGHRS and CDR2 YFSETQ. The junction had 1 base not matched to a gene; V was cut back by 4 bases and J by 1 base. The CDR3 DNA follows: TGCGCCAGCAGCCGGACAGGGGGAACTAATGAAAAACTGTTTTTT. It codes for CASSRTGGTNEKLFF.

The chain carries TRBV19 and TRBJ1-3; TRBD1 might be the D (5 bases). V lost 3 bases and J 5 bases, leaving 17 bases between the germline ends. From germline, CDR1 is LNHDA and CDR2 SQIVND (reference sequence). This CDR3 is built from 16 residues. This chain's CDR3 is CASSMSSTDTRNTIYF. The CDR3 region has the DNA TGTGCCAGTAGTATGAGTTCGACAGACACCCGAAACACCATATATTTT.

J is TRBJ2-3 and V is TRBV6-5; D uncertain. This CDR3 comprises 16 residues. CDR1 is MNHEY and CDR2 is SVGAGI in the germline V gene. Trimming left V 3 bases short and J 4 bases short, with 17 bases between. CDR3: CASSYTRAHGADTQYF. The CDR3 DNA reads TGTGCCAGCAGTTATACTCGGGCCCACGGAGCAGATACGCAGTATTTT.

The J gene is TRBJ2-7, the V gene TRBV6-5, with D perhaps given as TRBD1 or TRBD2 (5 bases each). Germline CDR1 MNHEY, CDR2 SVGAGI. V was trimmed by 4 bases and J by 1 base, leaving 11 bases between them. This CDR3 has 14 amino acids. CDR3 sequence (DNA): TGTGCCAGCAGTTCCCAGGGCGGGTCCTACGAGCAGTACTTC. Translating gives CASSSQGGSYEQYF.

CDR3 region: CASSYPTGGYEKLFF. The DNA of the CDR3 is TGTGCCAGCAGTTATCCGACAGGGGGCTATGAAAAACTGTTTTTT. V gene TRBV28 combines with J gene TRBJ1-4; 10 bases are shared with TRBD1. The CDR3 has 15 amino acids. V was clipped by 4 bases and J by 6 bases; unmatched bases: 5. Germline V gene data show CDR1 as MDHEN and CDR2 as SYDVKM.

The chain combines TRBV11-1 with TRBJ2-3, with 12 bases fitting TRBD1. The length of the CDR3 is 15 residues. Germline CDR1 and CDR2: SGHAT and FQDESV (reference sequence). J lost 6 bases, V lost 4 bases, and 5 bases had no gene match. In DNA, the CDR3 is TGTGCCAGCAGCTGGCGGGACAGGGGGCCGGATACGCAGTATTTT. It specifies CASSWRDRGPDTQYF.

V is TRBV28 and J is TRBJ2-1, with 10 bases identical to TRBD2. After removal of 5 bases from V and 6 bases from J, the junction contained 10 bases not matched to a gene. The CDR3 loop spans 16 amino acids. Germline V lookup: CDR1 MDHEN, CDR2 SYDVKM. The CDR3 is CASSTLAGGGRNEQFF. The CDR3 DNA sequence: TGTGCCAGCAGTACCTTAGCGGGAGGCGGTCGCAATGAGCAGTTCTTC.

The V and J genes are TRBV7-8 and TRBJ1-5; D might be TRBD1 (5 bases). Trimming removed 5 bases from V and 2 bases from J, with 13 bases in between. CDR3 length: 15 amino acids. In germline, CDR1 is SGHVS, CDR2 FQNEAQ. The CDR3 DNA reads as TGTGCCAGCAGCCCTAGGGGCGCGGGCAATCAGCCCCAGCATTTT. Amino acids: CASSPRGAGNQPQHF.

The chain couples TRBV28 to TRBJ2-4; D not certain. V was shortened by 6 bases and J by 4 bases, with 16 bases between the two germline ends. The CDR3 has 15 residues. Germline CDR1 reads MDHEN; CDR2 reads SYDVKM. In nucleotides, the CDR3 is TGTGCCAGCAGCCAAGGACCTGGACCTAAAAACATTCAGTACTTC. This encodes CASSQGPGPKNIQYF.

V gene TRBV7-6 combines with J gene TRBJ2-2; D not certain. Trimming shortened V by 2 bases and J by 0 bases, and 13 bases separated the two germline ends. The CDR3 loop spans 17 amino acids. CDR1 and CDR2 from the germline V gene are SGHVS and FNYEAQ. The CDR3 region is CASSLILGSPNTGELFF. CDR3 bases: TGTGCCAGCAGCTTAATTTTGGGTAGTCCGAACACCGGGGAGCTGTTTTTT.

The genes are TRBV4-1 and TRBJ1-2; D unclear. CDR1 is MGHRA and CDR2 is YSYEKL in the germline V gene. V was cut by 7 bases and J by 4 bases, with 19 bases left in between. This CDR3 spans 15 amino acids. The DNA of the CDR3 is TGCGCCAGCAAATTTGAGGCAGGAAACGCCTATGGCTACACCTTC. Encoded protein: CASKFEAGNAYGYTF.